This T cell receptor beta chain was profiled in a study of shared clonotypes between healthy human individuals (dated by TCRdb to the early 2020s). Background for the entire study: The cohort included three men and a couple of women between 18 and 49 years of age. Between about 0.9 and 10 billion PBMCs per donor were obtained by leukapheresis. To increase sequencing depth and limit assay-specific biases, different laboratories used diverse techniques to prepare libraries and sequence TCR repertoires. To estimate repertoire size and how much clonotypes are shared between individuals, the study performed deep sequencing of blood TCR repertoires from about five healthy adults. For each donor, three plates each were used for CD4 naive and CD4 memory, two plates were used for CD8 naive, and one plate was used for CD8 memory.

Using the deep immunoSEQ assay, TCR CDR3 regions were amplified from genomic DNA by multiplex PCR. Extracted genomic DNA from each cell subset was distributed evenly across all wells of several immunoSEQ 96-well plates, and each plate was treated as a replicate. For sorted subsets, each replicate PCR was loaded with around 220 ng genomic DNA, equivalent to 30,000 or so T cell genomes. The purified libraries were quantified using a Qubit 3.0 fluorometer, sized with a Bioanalyzer 2100, and then quantified again using the KAPA Library Quantification kit. Every immunoSEQ 96-well plate was sequenced on a separate single-read 150-cycle Illumina NextSeq 550 flow cell. The published analysis was carried out like this. Because the immunoSEQ output included only junctional sequences and no quality scores, the filtering could not be the same as the filtering used for full-length reads. Sequences were annotated with PyIR, a Python wrapper for IgBLAST v1.9, and V/J genes and CDR3 were assigned using IMGT germline references. Reads were filtered out if the reads had weak V/J assignments (E-value above 1e-6), no CDR3, stop codons, out-of-frame junctions, or ambiguous translated residues. V3J clonotypes were defined as sequences sharing the same inferred V gene, J gene, and CDR3 amino acid sequence. Percentage overlap between repertoires was calculated by dividing the number of shared unique clonotypes by the size of the smaller repertoire. RTK rarefaction, the Chao1 estimator, and Recon v2.1 estimates of unobserved clonotypes were used to assess repertoire richness. For all TCRbeta clonotypes obtained by the gDNA method from a handful of donors, generation probabilities were computed with OLGA. Drawn from immuneACCESS, this table holds only the in-frame rearrangements with V and J called that TCRdb kept. Clones are partly lost; checked studies trace under half to an unresolved V gene and leave the rest unexplained. Clone size and V and J calls were adopted from that table, with D and trimming inferred from the DNA. In this sample the table shows over a million clones, around 78% of which occur a single time. Roughly 0.65% of the sample belongs to the ten largest clones.

Per the germline V gene, MGHRA is the CDR1 and YSYEKL is the CDR2. V ends up 2 bases short and J 5 bases short, with an unmatched junction base count of 7. The CDR3 has 16 amino acids, counting the end cysteine and phenylalanine. CDR3 DNA only is kept here, 48 bases in frame from base 1. The donors were healthy, HIV-negative adults who had no recently reported acute infections or vaccinations. Every donor was a Caucasian adult living in Nashville, Tennessee, USA. CD4+ T cells were enriched by magnetic negative selection; naive cells were then positively selected on CD45RA, and the negative fraction formed the memory subset. Blood was collected by leukapheresis, and PBMCs were isolated by Ficoll-Histopaque density gradient centrifugation and then cryopreserved in liquid nitrogen vapor phase. Analytical flow cytometry was used to check the purity and quantity of every magnetically sorted T cell population. Each sorted fraction had its genomic DNA isolated and then quantified by UV absorbance on a Nanodrop 2000c.

What the authors observed across the whole study: Sampling was restricted to blood, and TCR repertoires in tissue are likely to differ from TCR repertoires in blood. Even with the large sequencing depth, rarefaction of the sorted-subset datasets indicated that sequencing was incomplete. Estimated clonotype richness was generally larger for naive than for memory subsets. About 5% of naive CD4, 3% to 4% of naive CD8, approximately 2% of memory CD4, and roughly 0.4% of memory CD8 clonotypes were shared across several donors. Pairwise subsampling indicated that sequencing depth was expected to affect the degree of clonotype sharing among donors. The genetic and exposure-history diversity represented was limited by the small number of donors. Compared with non-shared clonotypes, clonotypes shared by all four sorted-subset donors had higher generation probabilities.

The sample holds a few counts of this clone. Its recognized antigen is unknown. The input lacks base qualities; no much larger clone sits a single base away. The V gene is TRBV4-1 and the J gene is TRBJ2-5; 11 middle bases align to TRBD1. Sequenced: memory CD4+ T cells from PBMCs. The sample's cell subset or site, from its label and the paper: CD45RA-negative fraction. This receptor was obtained from a man younger than 35 in good health. Some clones in this sample may be carry-over from other donors' samples. The CDR3 region: CASSQPGQGDWETQYF. Here is the DNA: TGCGCCAGCAGCCAACCGGGACAGGGGGATTGGGAGACCCAGTACTTC.